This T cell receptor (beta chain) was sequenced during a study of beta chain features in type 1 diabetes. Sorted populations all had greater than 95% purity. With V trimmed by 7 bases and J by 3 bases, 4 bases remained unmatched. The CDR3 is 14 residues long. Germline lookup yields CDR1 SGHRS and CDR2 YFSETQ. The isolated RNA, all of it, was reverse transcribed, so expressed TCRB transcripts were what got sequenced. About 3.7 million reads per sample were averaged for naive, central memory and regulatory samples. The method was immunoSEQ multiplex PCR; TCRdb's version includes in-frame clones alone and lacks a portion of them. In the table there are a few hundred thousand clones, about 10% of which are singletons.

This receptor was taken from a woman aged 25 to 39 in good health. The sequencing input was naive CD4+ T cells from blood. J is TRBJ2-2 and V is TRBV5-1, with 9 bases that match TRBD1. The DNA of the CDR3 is TGCGCCAGCTGGGGACAGGGAGACACCGGGGAGCTGTTTTTT. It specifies CASWGQGDTGELFF.